The 12 T cell receptor beta chains in this list originate from one sample, sequenced in a study of blood T cell repertoires in COVID-19. TCRdb keeps only in-frame clones here, not all; method: immunoSEQ multiplex PCR. The repertoire has about 280,000 clones, about 85% of them found once; the top ten carry roughly 2.5%. The sample taken for sequencing was PBMCs or T cells enriched from blood (not recorded which). Receptor source: a woman aged 45 to 65 who had recovered from COVID-19.

This clone was counted only a few times. This chain uses TRBV15 with TRBJ2-1; perhaps TRBD1 as D (5 bases). The CDR3 totals 16 residues. Germline loops: CDR1 LNHNV, CDR2 YYDKDF (reference sequence). Trimming stripped 0 bases from V and 0 bases from J, with 9 bases between. Here the CDR3 DNA reads TGTGCCACCAGCAGAGACAGACAGAGCTCCTACAATGAGCAGTTCTTC. Translated: CATSRDRQSSYNEQFF.

This clone was seen only a few times. The rearrangement uses TRBV20-1 and TRBJ1-6; 10 positions agree with TRBD1. Germline V gene lookup returns CDR1 DFQATT and CDR2 SNEGSKA (reference sequence). Losses at the gene ends were 3 bases for V and 10 bases for J; bases not matched to a gene: 6. The CDR3 totals 14 residues. As DNA, the CDR3 is TGCAGTGCTAGTACGGGGACAGGGGTCTCACCCCTCCACTTT. It translates to CSASTGTGVSPLHF.

The chain links TRBV11-3 to TRBJ2-5; the match to TRBD2 covers 11 bases. V was pared by 2 bases and J by 5 bases, with 4 bases of the junction left unmatched. Germline CDR1 and CDR2: SGHNT and YENEEA. CDR3 size: 15 residues. CDR3 nucleotides: TGTGCCAGCAGCTTAACTAGCGGGAGAGGTGAGACCCAGTACTTC. It specifies CASSLTSGRGETQYF.

V gene TRBV12-3 or TRBV12-4 combines with J gene TRBJ1-5; D gene ambiguous. Trimming left V 5 bases short and J 6 bases short, with 11 bases between. The CDR3 length is 13 residues. CDR3 in DNA: TGTGCCAGCAGTCTCCCCCCGGTTCAGCCCCAGCATTTT. Translating it yields CASSLPPVQPQHF.

The genes are TRBV7-8 and TRBJ1-2, with unresolved D. Germline V CDR1 and CDR2: SGHVS, FQNEAQ. This CDR3 is built from 10 residues. Trimming stripped 11 bases from V and 3 bases from J, with 7 bases between. The CDR3, as DNA: TGTGCCTCCGGTGACTATGGCTACACCTTC. Protein sequence: CASGDYGYTF.

This rearrangement joins TRBV5-1 to TRBJ1-3, with 7 nucleotides matching TRBD1. Trimming took 4 bases from V and 0 from J; bases not matched to a gene: 10. Germline lookup yields CDR1 SGHRS and CDR2 YFSETQ. This CDR3 is 17 amino acids long. The CDR3 loop is CASSRSVQGSSGNTIYF. The CDR3 DNA reads as TGCGCCAGCAGCCGATCTGTACAGGGGAGCTCTGGAAACACCATATATTTT.

The J gene is TRBJ1-4, the V gene TRBV6-5; D unclear. Trimming stripped 7 bases from V and 8 bases from J, with 14 bases between. The germline gives CDR1 MNHEY, CDR2 SVGAGI. This CDR3 contains 13 residues. The CDR3: CASTIGGGEKLFF. The CDR3 DNA reads TGTGCCAGCACTATAGGAGGTGGGGAAAAACTGTTTTTT.

The J gene is TRBJ2-5, the V gene TRBV11-2; 8 positions match TRBD2. This CDR3 spans 14 amino acids. Germline V gives CDR1 SGHAT, CDR2 FQNNGV. V shed 1 base, J shed 5 bases, and the junction held 3 bases outside the gene matches. The CDR3 protein is CASSLAGGQETQYF. CDR3 sequence (DNA): TGTGCCAGCAGCTTAGCGGGGGGGCAGGAGACCCAGTACTTC.

This chain joins TRBV6-2 or TRBV6-3 and TRBJ2-6; 8 bases line up with TRBD1. V lost 6 bases, J lost 3 bases, and 4 bases stayed unmatched. The CDR3 covers 15 residues. Germline V gene sequence: CDR1 MNHEY, CDR2 SVGEGT. CDR3 residues: CASSQGAGGANVLTF. The CDR3 DNA reads TGTGCCAGCAGCCAGGGGGCTGGTGGGGCCAACGTCCTGACTTTC.

The chain carries TRBV6-1 and TRBJ2-1, with TRBD2 matching 13 bases. Losses at the gene ends were 3 bases for V and 7 bases for J; bases not matched to a gene: 0. The V gene's germline CDR1 is MNHNS and CDR2 SASEGT. This CDR3 region has 14 residues. In DNA, the CDR3 is TGTGCCAGCAGTGAGGGACTAGCGGGAAATGAGCAGTTCTTC. Protein: CASSEGLAGNEQFF.

The chain is built from TRBV30 and TRBJ1-1, with D unresolved. The CDR3 is 12 residues long. Trimming took off 5 bases at V and 1 base at J, with 8 bases between the two ends. Germline-derived CDR1 and CDR2 are GTSNPN and SVGIG (reference sequence). CDR3 amino acids: CAWGRANTEAFF. CDR3 coding DNA: TGTGCCTGGGGGAGGGCGAACACTGAAGCTTTCTTT.

The gene calls are TRBV5-1 and TRBJ2-1; 11 bases are a match to TRBD2. CDR1 is SGHRS and CDR2 is YFSETQ in the germline V gene. The V and J ends lost 3 bases and 6 bases, in that order; junction bases with no gene match: 11. The CDR3 has 17 amino acids. In DNA, the CDR3 is TGCGCCAGCAGCTCCCAACGACACGGGACTAGCGGCAATGAGCAGTTCTTC. It encodes CASSSQRHGTSGNEQFF.